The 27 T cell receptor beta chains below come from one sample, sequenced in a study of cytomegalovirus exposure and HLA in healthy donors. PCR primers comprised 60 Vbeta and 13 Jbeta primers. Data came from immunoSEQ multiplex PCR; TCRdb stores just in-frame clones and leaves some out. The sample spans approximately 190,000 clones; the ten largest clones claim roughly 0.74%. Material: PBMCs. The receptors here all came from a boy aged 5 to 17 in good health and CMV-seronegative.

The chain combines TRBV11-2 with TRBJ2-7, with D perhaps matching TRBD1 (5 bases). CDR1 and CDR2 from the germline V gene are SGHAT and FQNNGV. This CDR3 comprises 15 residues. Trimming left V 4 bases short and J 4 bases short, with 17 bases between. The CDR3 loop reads CASSSPPTGNYEQYF. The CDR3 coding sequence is TGTGCCAGCAGCTCACCCCCCACAGGAAATTACGAGCAGTACTTC.

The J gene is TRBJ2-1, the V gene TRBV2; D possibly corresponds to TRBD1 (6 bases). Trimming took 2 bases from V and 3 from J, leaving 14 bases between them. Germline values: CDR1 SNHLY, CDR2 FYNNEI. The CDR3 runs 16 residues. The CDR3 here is CASSEMAGTHYNEQFF. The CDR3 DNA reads TGTGCCAGCAGTGAAATGGCCGGGACACACTACAATGAGCAGTTCTTC.

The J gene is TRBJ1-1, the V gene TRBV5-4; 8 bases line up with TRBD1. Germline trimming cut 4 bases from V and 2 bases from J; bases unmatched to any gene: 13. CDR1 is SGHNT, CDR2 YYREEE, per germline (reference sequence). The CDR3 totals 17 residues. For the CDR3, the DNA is TGTGCCAGCAGCCCTACCCAGGGGGCGCTTTTAAACACTGAAGCTTTCTTT. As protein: CASSPTQGALLNTEAFF. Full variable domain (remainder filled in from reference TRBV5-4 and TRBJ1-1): ETGVTQSPTHLIKTRGQQVTLRCSSQSGHNTVSWYQQALGQGPQFIFQYYREEENGRGNFPPRFSGLQFPNYSSELNVNALELDDSALYLCASSPTQGALLNTEAFFGQGTRLTVV.

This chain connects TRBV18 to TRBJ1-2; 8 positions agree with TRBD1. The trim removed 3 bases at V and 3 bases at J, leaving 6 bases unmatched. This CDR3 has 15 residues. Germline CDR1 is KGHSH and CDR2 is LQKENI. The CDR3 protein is CASSPTLTGDYGYTF. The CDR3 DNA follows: TGTGCCAGCTCACCCACGCTGACAGGGGACTATGGCTACACCTTC.

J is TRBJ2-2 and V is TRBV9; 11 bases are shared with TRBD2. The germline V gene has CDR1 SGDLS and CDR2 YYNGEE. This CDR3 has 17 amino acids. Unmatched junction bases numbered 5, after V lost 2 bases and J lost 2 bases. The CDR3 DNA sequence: TGTGCCAGCAGCGTTCTGGGGACTAGCGGCAACACCGGGGAGCTGTTTTTT. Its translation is CASSVLGTSGNTGELFF.

CDR3 coding DNA: TGTGCCAGCAGTGTATCAGGTGTATACGAGCAGTACTTC. Its protein product is CASSVSGVYEQYF. The rearrangement joins TRBV25-1 to TRBJ2-5; D is uncertain. The J call may be incorrect, as the DNA end agrees better with TRBJ2-7. The V gene's germline CDR1 is MGHDK and CDR2 SYGVNS. The CDR3 runs 13 residues.

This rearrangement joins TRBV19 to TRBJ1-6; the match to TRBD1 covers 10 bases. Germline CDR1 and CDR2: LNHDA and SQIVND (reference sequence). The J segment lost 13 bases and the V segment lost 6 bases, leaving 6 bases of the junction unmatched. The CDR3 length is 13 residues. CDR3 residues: CASRYGTGAPLHF. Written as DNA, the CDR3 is TGTGCCAGTAGGTACGGGACAGGGGCGCCCCTCCACTTT.

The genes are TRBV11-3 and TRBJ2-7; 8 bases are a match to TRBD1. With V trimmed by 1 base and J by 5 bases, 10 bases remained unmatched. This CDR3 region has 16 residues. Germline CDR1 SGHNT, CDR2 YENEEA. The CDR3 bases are TGTGCCAGCAGCTTAGGTCTACGGACAGGGACGGACGAGCAGTACTTC. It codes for CASSLGLRTGTDEQYF.

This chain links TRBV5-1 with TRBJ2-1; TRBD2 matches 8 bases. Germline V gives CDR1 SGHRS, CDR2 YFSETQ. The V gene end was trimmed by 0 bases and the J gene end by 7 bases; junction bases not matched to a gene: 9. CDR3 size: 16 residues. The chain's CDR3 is CASSLGPRTSPNEQFF. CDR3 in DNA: TGCGCCAGCAGCTTGGGTCCCCGGACTAGCCCTAATGAGCAGTTCTTC.

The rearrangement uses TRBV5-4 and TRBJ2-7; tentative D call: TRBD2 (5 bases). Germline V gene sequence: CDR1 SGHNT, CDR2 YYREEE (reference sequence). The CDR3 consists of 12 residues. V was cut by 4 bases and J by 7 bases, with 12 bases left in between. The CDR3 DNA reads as TGTGCCAGCAGCCCACCGTCGGGGGAGCAGTACTTC. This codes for CASSPPSGEQYF.

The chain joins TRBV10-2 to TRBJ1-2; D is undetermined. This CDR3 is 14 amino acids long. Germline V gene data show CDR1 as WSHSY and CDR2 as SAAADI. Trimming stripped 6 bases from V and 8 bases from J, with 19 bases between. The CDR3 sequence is CASSYVTAYGGYTF. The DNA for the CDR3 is TGCGCCAGCAGCTACGTGACTGCATACGGGGGCTACACCTTC.

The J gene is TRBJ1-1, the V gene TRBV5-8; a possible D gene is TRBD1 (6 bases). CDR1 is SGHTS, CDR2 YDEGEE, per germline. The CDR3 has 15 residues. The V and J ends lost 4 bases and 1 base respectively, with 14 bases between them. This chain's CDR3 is CASSLGGGQNTEAFF. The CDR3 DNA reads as TGTGCCAGCAGCCTGGGCGGGGGCCAGAACACTGAAGCTTTCTTT. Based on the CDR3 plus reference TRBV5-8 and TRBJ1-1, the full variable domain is EAGVTQSPTHLIKTRGQQATLRCSPISGHTSVYWYQQALGLGLQFLLWYDEGEERNRGNFPPRFSGRQFPNYSSELNVNALELEDSALYLCASSLGGGQNTEAFFGQGTRLTVV.

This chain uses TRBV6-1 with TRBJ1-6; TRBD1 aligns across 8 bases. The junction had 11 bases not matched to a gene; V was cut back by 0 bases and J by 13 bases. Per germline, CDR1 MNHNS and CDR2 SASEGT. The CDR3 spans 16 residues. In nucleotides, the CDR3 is TGTGCCAGCAGTGAAGCCGATTGGGACAGGCCTCGGCCCCTCCACTTT. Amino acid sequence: CASSEADWDRPRPLHF.

The CDR3 is CASSLGQGWGQPQHF. CDR3 in DNA: TGTGCCAGCAGCCTTGGACAGGGTTGGGGTCAGCCCCAGCATTTT. V usage is TRBV7-9 and J usage is TRBJ1-5; TRBD1 aligns across 8 bases. The CDR3 sequence is 15 residues long. After removal of 5 bases from V and 6 bases from J, the junction contained 9 bases not matched to a gene. Germline lookup yields CDR1 SEHNR and CDR2 FQNEAQ (reference sequence).

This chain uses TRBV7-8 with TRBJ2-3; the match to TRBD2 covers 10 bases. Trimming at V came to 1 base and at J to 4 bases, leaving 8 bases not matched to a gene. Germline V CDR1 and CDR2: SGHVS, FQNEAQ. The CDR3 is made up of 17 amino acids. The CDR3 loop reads CASSLVSGGRKSDTQYF. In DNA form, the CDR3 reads TGTGCCAGCAGCTTAGTTAGCGGGGGGAGAAAGTCAGATACGCAGTATTTT.

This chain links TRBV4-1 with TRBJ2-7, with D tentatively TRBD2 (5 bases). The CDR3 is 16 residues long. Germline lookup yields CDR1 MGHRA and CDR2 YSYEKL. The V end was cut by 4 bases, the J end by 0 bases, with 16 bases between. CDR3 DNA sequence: TGCGCCAGCAGCCCGATGGACTCCCTCAACTCCTACGAGCAGTACTTC. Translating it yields CASSPMDSLNSYEQYF.

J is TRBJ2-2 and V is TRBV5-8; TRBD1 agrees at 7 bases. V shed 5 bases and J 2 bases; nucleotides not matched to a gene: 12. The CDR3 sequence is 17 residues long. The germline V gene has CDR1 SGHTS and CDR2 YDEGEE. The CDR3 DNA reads TGTGCCAGCAGGCATACAGGACAGGCTTTAAACACCGGGGAGCTGTTTTTT. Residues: CASRHTGQALNTGELFF.

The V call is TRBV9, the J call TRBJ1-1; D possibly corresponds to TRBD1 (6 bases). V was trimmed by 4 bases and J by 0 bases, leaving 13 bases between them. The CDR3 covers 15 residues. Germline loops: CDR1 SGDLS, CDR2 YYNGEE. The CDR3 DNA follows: TGTGCCAGCAGCCCAAGGGGGTCTTTGAACACTGAAGCTTTCTTT. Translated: CASSPRGSLNTEAFF. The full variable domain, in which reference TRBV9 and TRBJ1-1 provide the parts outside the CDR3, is DSGVTQTPKHLITATGQRVTLRCSPRSGDLSVYWYQQSLDQGLQFLIQYYNGEERAKGNILERFSAQQFPDLHSELNLSSLELGDSALYFCASSPRGSLNTEAFFGQGTRLTVV.

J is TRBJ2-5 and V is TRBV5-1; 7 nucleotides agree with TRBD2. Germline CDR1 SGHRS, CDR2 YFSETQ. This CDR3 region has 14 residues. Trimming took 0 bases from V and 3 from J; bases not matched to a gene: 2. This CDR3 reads CASSLDRGEETQYF. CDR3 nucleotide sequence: TGCGCCAGCAGCTTGGACCGGGGGGAAGAGACCCAGTACTTC.

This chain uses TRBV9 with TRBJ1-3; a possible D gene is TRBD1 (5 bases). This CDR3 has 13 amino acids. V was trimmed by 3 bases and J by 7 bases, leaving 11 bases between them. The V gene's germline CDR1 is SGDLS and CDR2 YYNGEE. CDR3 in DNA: TGTGCCAGCAGCGCACAGGTACTCAACACCATATATTTT. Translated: CASSAQVLNTIYF.

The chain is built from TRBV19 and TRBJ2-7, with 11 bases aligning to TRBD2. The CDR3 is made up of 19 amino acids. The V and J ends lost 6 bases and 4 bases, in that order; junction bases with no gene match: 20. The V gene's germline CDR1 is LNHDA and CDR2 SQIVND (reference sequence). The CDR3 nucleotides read TGTGCCAGTAGCCCAATCCTAACTAGCGGGGGCATGGGGTCGTACGAGCAGTACTTC. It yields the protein CASSPILTSGGMGSYEQYF.

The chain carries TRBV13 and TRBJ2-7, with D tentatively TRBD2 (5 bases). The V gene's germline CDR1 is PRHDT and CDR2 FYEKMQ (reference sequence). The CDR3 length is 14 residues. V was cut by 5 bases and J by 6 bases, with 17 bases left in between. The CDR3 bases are TGTGCCAGCAGCGACCGTACCGGGGTCGGCGAGCAGTACTTC. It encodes CASSDRTGVGEQYF.

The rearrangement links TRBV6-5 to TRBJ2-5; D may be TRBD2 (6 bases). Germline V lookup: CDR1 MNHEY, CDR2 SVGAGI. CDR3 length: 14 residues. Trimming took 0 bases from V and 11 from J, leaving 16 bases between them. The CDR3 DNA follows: TGTGCCAGCAGTTACTCGGGCTCCTGGGGGGAGCAGTACTTC. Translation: CASSYSGSWGEQYF.

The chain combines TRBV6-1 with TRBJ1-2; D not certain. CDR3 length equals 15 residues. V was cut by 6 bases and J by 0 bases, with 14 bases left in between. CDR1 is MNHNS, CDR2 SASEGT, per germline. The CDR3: CASSRVQDSNYGYTF. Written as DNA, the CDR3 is TGTGCCAGCAGCCGGGTCCAGGACTCTAACTATGGCTACACCTTC.

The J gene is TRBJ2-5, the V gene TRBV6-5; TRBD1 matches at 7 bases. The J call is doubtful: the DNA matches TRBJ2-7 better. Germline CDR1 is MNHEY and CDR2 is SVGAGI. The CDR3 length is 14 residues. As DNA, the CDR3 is TGTGCCAGCAGGAGGACAGGCGTTACCTACGAGCAGTACTTC. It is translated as CASRRTGVTYEQYF.

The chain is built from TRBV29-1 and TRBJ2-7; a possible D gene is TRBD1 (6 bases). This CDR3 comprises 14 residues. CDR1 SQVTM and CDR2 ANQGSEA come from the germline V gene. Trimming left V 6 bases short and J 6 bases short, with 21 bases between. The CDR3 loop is CSVETGLLGLEQYF. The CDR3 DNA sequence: TGCAGCGTGGAAACAGGGCTTTTGGGCCTCGAGCAGTACTTC.

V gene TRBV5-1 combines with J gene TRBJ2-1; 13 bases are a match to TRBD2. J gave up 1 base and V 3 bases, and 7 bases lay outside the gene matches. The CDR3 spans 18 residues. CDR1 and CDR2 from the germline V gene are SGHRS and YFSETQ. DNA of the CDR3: TGCGCCAGCAGCTCCCGACTAGCGGGGGGACTATCCTACAATGAGCAGTTCTTC. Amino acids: CASSSRLAGGLSYNEQFF.